This T cell receptor (beta chain) was found in a study of Graves' ophthalmopathy and Graves' hyperthyroidism. Points from the study as a whole: A model of 13 signatures distinguished ophthalmopathy from stable hyperthyroidism at approximately 89% sensitivity and approximately 77% specificity.

RNA transcripts provided the template for amplifying TCR beta CDR3 regions. The first round was an RT-PCR with HTBI primers, and the second round was a multiplex PCR. TCRdb re-derived calls from the multiplex PCR reads in MiXCR, one entry per CDR3 protein. The data contain 900,000 to 1,200,000 distinct CDR3 sequences, 35% to 40% of them singletons. Germline V lookup: CDR1 SGHRS, CDR2 YFSETQ. V lost 4 bases and J lost 0, with 16 bases in between. This CDR3 spans 16 amino acids. This clonotype was observed at least ten times. Its antigen is undetermined. Ineligible for inclusion were patients with other autoimmune diseases, uncontrolled infections, pregnancy or lactation. Establishment of the diagnosis relied upon clinical symptoms, serum thyroxine, TRAb, thyroid ultrasound and orbital computed tomography.

The genes are TRBV5-1 and TRBJ1-1; a weak D match, TRBD1 (6 bases). This clonotype was sampled from an adult man with Graves' hyperthyroidism. The sample comprised peripheral blood or thyroid tissue (not recorded which). As DNA, the CDR3 is TGCGCCAGCAGCCCCGGTAGACAGGCACTGAACACTGAAGCTTTCTTT. It translates to CASSPGRQALNTEAFF.